The rows below give T cell receptor beta chains drawn from one sample of a study of identical twins. MiXCR was run by TCRdb on the 5' RACE reads, yielding one entry per CDR3 protein. The sample shows 1,800,000 or so distinct CDR3 sequences, about 32% of them seen only once. The sequenced material came from cord blood. These receptors were taken from a newborn girl in good health. Both conserved end residues are part of each CDR3. A D gene is named only where the DNA matches it firmly. Clone size is not always given. Where it is, it says once, few, many or a class for expanded clones.

>TRBJ2-6|.|TRBV28|many
TGTGCCAGCAGTTTACCCCCGACTGGGGCCAACGTCCTGACTTTC
CASSLPPTGANVLTF
>TRBJ2-1|TRBD1|TRBV2|.
TGTGCCAGCAGTTTACCGGGACAGGGGTTCAATGAGCAGTTCTTC
CASSLPGQGFNEQFF
>TRBJ1-2|TRBD1|TRBV4-2|once
TGTGCCAGCAGCCGAGATCGATTTCCCACAGGGGAAGGTGGCTACACCTTC
CASSRDRFPTGEGGYTF
>TRBJ1-5|.|TRBV3-1|few
TGTGCCAGCAGCCAAGCGGCAGGGGAGGAGCCCCAGCATTTT
CASSQAAGEEPQHF
>TRBJ2-1|.|TRBV5-1|.
TGCGCCAGCAGCTGGACAGTTCTCTCCTACGAGCAGTTCTTC
CASSWTVLSYEQFF
>TRBJ2-7|TRBD2|TRBV19|.
TGTGCCAGTAGTCTAAGCGGGAGTGGGCCCTACGAGCAGTACTTC
CASSLSGSGPYEQYF
>TRBJ2-7|TRBD2|TRBV18|.
TGTGCCAGCTCGACTAGCGTCCCCTCCTACGAGCAGTACTTC
CASSTSVPSYEQYF
>TRBJ2-3|.|TRBV7-9|few
TGTGCCAGCACCGAGTGGGATCCAAGCACAGATACGCAGTATTTT
CASTEWDPSTDTQYF
>TRBJ2-1|.|TRBV10-3|.
TGTGCCATCAGTGGAAAGAGCTCCTACGAGCAGTTCTTC
CAISGKSSYEQFF
>TRBJ2-5|.|TRBV20-1|few
TGCAGTGCCCCTAGACCGGACTGGTGGTTTGTGGAGCAGTACTTC
CSAPRPDWWFVEQYF
>TRBJ2-3|TRBD1|TRBV14|few
TGTGCCAGCAGCCATCGGAACAGGGGAATAATTGGGCTCACAGATACGCAGTATTTT
CASSHRNRGIIGLTDTQYF
>TRBJ2-1|.|TRBV27|few
TGTGCCAGCAGTCCCACGACAGGAAGGTCCTACAATGAGCAGTTCTTC
CASSPTTGRSYNEQFF
>TRBJ2-6|.|TRBV3-1|.
TGTGCCAGCAGCCAAGATTATCAGGTCTCTGGGGCCAACGTCCTGACTTTC
CASSQDYQVSGANVLTF
>TRBJ2-7|.|TRBV7-8|.
TGTGCCAGCAGCTTAGCGCAGCCTAAGCGCGTCCTCTCCTACGAGCAGTACTTC
CASSLAQPKRVLSYEQYF
>TRBJ2-1|.|TRBV20-1|.
TGCAGTGCTAGAGCCCTCCCCAAGCCCAATGAGCAGTTCTTC
CSARALPKPNEQFF
>TRBJ1-5|.|TRBV5-8|.
TGTGCCAGCAGCTTGGTCGGTTGGCAGCCCCAGCATTTT
CASSLVGWQPQHF
>TRBJ2-7|.|TRBV4-1|.
TGCGCCAGCAGCCCCCTTTGGAACAATGAGCAGTACTTC
CASSPLWNNEQYF
>TRBJ2-3|.|TRBV6-2/TRBV6-3|.
TGTGCCAGCAGTAGACGGGACCTCACAGATACGCAGTATTTT
CASSRRDLTDTQYF
>TRBJ1-2|TRBD1|TRBV6-5|.
TGTGCCAGCAGTTACTCGGGACAGGGGGCTTTTGATGGCTACACCTTC
CASSYSGQGAFDGYTF
>TRBJ2-3|TRBD2|TRBV3-1|.
TGTGCCAGCAGCCAAGTGAGACGAGCGGGGGCAGATACGCAGTATTTT
CASSQVRRAGADTQYF
>TRBJ2-1|.|TRBV14|few
TGTGCCAGCAGCCACAAAGACTTCCACAATGAGCAGTTCTTC
CASSHKDFHNEQFF
>TRBJ2-7|.|TRBV20-1|.
TGCAGTGCTAGTACGGGAGAGGTGCTTTACGAGCAGTACTTC
CSASTGEVLYEQYF
>TRBJ1-4|.|TRBV6-1|.
TGTGCCAGCAGTGAAAAGACAACAACTAATGAAAAACTGTTTTTT
CASSEKTTTNEKLFF
>TRBJ1-1|.|TRBV12-3/TRBV12-4|few
TGTGCCAGCAGTTTAGGGGGGCTGAGGGTCGGGGACACTGAAGCTTTCTTT
CASSLGGLRVGDTEAFF